This T cell receptor (beta chain) was obtained from a study of CD8 T cells in Susac syndrome. Study observations and caveats: As acknowledged by the study, its TCR sequencing and HLA analysis included a relatively small number of individuals.

Germline V gene data show CDR1 as GTSNPN and CDR2 as SVGIG (reference sequence). With 2 bases removed from V and 5 bases from J, the gap between germline ends came to 7 bases. CDR3 length equals 13 residues. A note on this clonotype: What it binds is not known.

cDNA came from approximately 0.5 to 1 ug RNA primed by random hexamers. The authors amplified TCR beta CDR3 across 54 Vbeta and 13 Jbeta using immunoSEQ multiplex PCR. TCRdb called the immunoSEQ multiplex PCR reads again in MiXCR, with one record for every CDR3 protein. Of 180,000 or so distinct CDR3 sequences listed, about 95% are singletons. The controls, all healthy donors, were matched for age and sex. Through negative isolation, CD4+ and CD8+ T cells were obtained, while TEMRA cells were enriched using FACS. This clonotype originated in a human donor in good health. The sequenced material came from CD4+ T cells from PBMCs. The genes are TRBV30 and TRBJ1-6, with D possibly TRBD1 on 5 matching bases. As DNA, the CDR3 is TGTGCCTGGAGTCCACAGGATAATTCACCCCTCCACTTT. It is translated as CAWSPQDNSPLHF.